This T cell receptor beta chain emerged from a study of Ad26.COV2.S vaccination and SARS-CoV-2 variants. Study-wide background: Donor got 5x10^10 or 1x10^11 viral particles of Ad26.COV2.S.

Clones were read by immunoSEQ multiplex PCR, and TCRdb kept only the in-frame ones, dropping some. The sample lists about 680,000 clones; 89% were seen once. The germline V and J ends were trimmed by 0 bases and 11 bases, with 9 bases remaining between them. Germline-derived CDR1 and CDR2 are SGHNT and YYREEE (reference sequence). The CDR3 is 12 amino acids. Documented treatment: about 20 received Ad26.COV2.S at low or high dose, single or two shots; about 5 received placebo; per-sample allocation not given. Specimen acquisition occurred on day 63 following the initial vaccine or placebo injection. The chain uses TRBV5-4 and TRBJ2-4; the D is unclear. This TCR came from a person aged 18-65 years who received the Ad26.COV2.S COVID-19 vaccine or a placebo. The sample was peripheral blood, taken in a trial of Ad26.COV2.S vaccine versus placebo. CDR3 region: CASSLDGSVQYF. The CDR3 nucleotides are TGTGCCAGCAGCTTGGACGGGTCGGTTCAGTACTTC.